The following is a T cell receptor (beta chain) sequence with its context. Its specificity is unknown. Time point described: week 11, during vaccination. Topical imiquimod accompanied each vaccine dose, which consisted of 300 ug of mutant IDH1 20-mer peptide. Data came from immunoSEQ multiplex PCR; TCRdb stores just in-frame clones and leaves some out. The top ten clones hold 5.5% of a sample with some 120,000 clones, around three quarters of them seen once. This record comes from a study of a mutant IDH1 vaccine in newly diagnosed glioma. Study details: Vaccines were begun 4-6 weeks after radiotherapy alone, or with temozolomide cycles. Beforehand, treatment had been radiotherapy, temozolomide, or both; the majority received both.

The germline V gene has CDR1 LNHNV and CDR2 YYDKDF (reference sequence). This CDR3 region has 17 residues. Trimming took 5 bases from V and 8 from J; bases not matched to a gene: 11. The source is a middle-aged man with glioma. This chain uses TRBV15 with TRBJ2-3; 15 nucleotides line up with TRBD2. The sample here was PBMCs, taken from a glioma patient whose treatment included an IDH1 peptide vaccine. The chain's CDR3 is CATSSGLAGGPSGTQYF. The DNA for the CDR3 is TGTGCCACCAGCTCCGGACTAGCGGGAGGGCCGTCGGGTACGCAGTATTTT.